This T cell receptor (beta chain) was sequenced for a study of CD8 T cells in ankylosing spondylitis. From germline, CDR1 is KGHSH and CDR2 LQKENI. Trimming took off 0 bases at V and 9 bases at J, with 15 bases between the two ends. CDR3 length: 16 amino acids. General study results and limits: Relatively rare in peripheral blood, disease-linked clones were also CD8+. It appeared that ankylosing spondylitis blood was characterized by a TCR beta motif of under ten highly homologous variants.

TCRdb fed the 5' RACE reads into MiXCR, producing one record per CDR3 protein. The sample includes around 890,000 distinct CDR3 sequences, approximately 12% seen only once; the top ten take 0.51%. A note on this clonotype: The antigen is undetermined.

The clonotype originates from a male donor with ankylosing spondylitis. The chain joins TRBV18 to TRBJ1-6; D gene unclear. The sequencing sample was made of blood, either unsorted or a sorted T cell fraction (not recorded which). Written as DNA, the CDR3 is TGTGCCAGCTCACCACCGGGCGGACGGTCACTTTCACCCCTCCACTTT. This encodes CASSPPGGRSLSPLHF.